Presented here are 17 T cell receptor beta chains from one specimen sequenced in a study of cytomegalovirus exposure and HLA in healthy donors. The PCR employed 60 Vbeta primers together with 13 Jbeta primers. The assay was immunoSEQ multiplex PCR, and TCRdb's table has in-frame clones only and misses some. The data show 150,000 to 200,000 clones, 75% seen once. Sequencing was performed on PBMCs. The receptors shown here come from a woman between 50 and 59 years old in good health and CMV-seropositive.

V usage is TRBV2 and J usage is TRBJ1-6; the D gene is possibly TRBD1 (6 bases). The CDR3 has 16 residues. Trimming removed 0 bases from V and 5 bases from J, with 11 bases in between. In germline, CDR1 is SNHLY, CDR2 FYNNEI. The CDR3 nucleotides are TGTGCCAGCAGTGAAGCCACGGACAGAGATAATTCACCCCTCCACTTT. It is translated as CASSEATDRDNSPLHF.

This clone was found once. The chain is built from TRBV7-6 and TRBJ1-6; 8 bases line up with TRBD1. The CDR3 covers 14 residues. Trimming cost V 5 bases and J 10 bases; bases outside gene matches: 7. The germline CDR1 and CDR2 sequences are SGHVS and FNYEAQ. The CDR3 region has the DNA TGTGCCAGCAGCCCAGGACAGGGAGGATCACCCCTCCACTTT. Protein sequence: CASSPGQGGSPLHF.

V and J are TRBV27 and TRBJ1-1; the D is unclear. V was pared by 6 bases and J by 0 bases, with 14 bases between. The CDR3 has 15 amino acids. Per germline, CDR1 MNHEY and CDR2 SMNVEV (reference sequence). The CDR3 DNA is TGTGCCAGCAGACGAGGGCCACAGCTGAACACTGAAGCTTTCTTT. It is translated as CASRRGPQLNTEAFF.

V usage is TRBV5-1 and J usage is TRBJ1-1, with TRBD1 as a possible D gene (6 bases). V lost 1 base, J lost 6 bases, and 13 bases lay in between. The germline V gene encodes CDR1 SGHRS and CDR2 YFSETQ. This CDR3 contains 14 residues. As DNA, the CDR3 is TGCGCCAGCAGCTTGCAGGGGTTAGTCGCTGAAGCTTTCTTT. Amino acid sequence: CASSLQGLVAEAFF.

This clone was observed a few times. The V call is TRBV5-4, the J call TRBJ2-5, with D maybe TRBD2 (5 bases). CDR3 length: 14 residues. V lost 4 bases and J 0 bases, leaving 10 bases between the germline ends. Germline CDR1 is SGHNT and CDR2 is YYREEE (reference sequence). CDR3 coding DNA: TGTGCCAGCAGCCCCCGGACTGACCAAGAGACCCAGTACTTC. Protein product: CASSPRTDQETQYF.

This chain connects TRBV27 to TRBJ1-1; D might be TRBD1 (5 bases). The CDR3 runs to 14 residues. V dropped 5 bases and J dropped 4 bases, with 14 bases sitting between them. Germline loops: CDR1 MNHEY, CDR2 SMNVEV (reference sequence). The CDR3, as DNA: TGTGCCAGCAGTATGATACGACAGACCACTGAAGCTTTCTTT. Translation: CASSMIRQTTEAFF.

This clone was detected only once. V and J are TRBV6-1 and TRBJ2-7; possible D gene TRBD2, 5 bases. The germline V and J ends were trimmed by 9 bases and 2 bases, with 8 bases remaining between them. In germline, CDR1 is MNHNS, CDR2 SASEGT. This CDR3 is built from 11 residues. CDR3 region: CASSEAYEQYF. The CDR3 DNA follows: TGTGCCAGTTCGGAGGCCTACGAGCAGTACTTC.

The chain has TRBV29-1 and TRBJ1-1, with TRBD1 matching over 7 bases. CDR3 length: 14 amino acids. After removal of 6 bases from V and 2 bases from J, the junction contained 9 bases not matched to a gene. Germline V CDR1 and CDR2: SQVTM, ANQGSEA. CDR3 region: CSVWSGQDNTEAFF. The CDR3 DNA reads TGCAGCGTGTGGTCCGGACAGGATAACACTGAAGCTTTCTTT.

V and J are TRBV11-2 and TRBJ1-2; D unclear. Germline V lookup: CDR1 SGHAT, CDR2 FQNNGV. The CDR3 is made up of 12 amino acids. Trimming cost V 5 bases and J 8 bases, with 12 bases left between them. The CDR3 is CASSPDIRGYTF. As DNA, the CDR3 is TGTGCCAGCAGCCCTGACATCCGCGGCTACACCTTC.

The rearrangement links TRBV11-2 to TRBJ2-5; maybe TRBD1 (5 bases). The tail of the sequence fits TRBJ2-7 better, so the J call may be wrong. The CDR3 is 13 amino acids. Per germline, CDR1 SGHAT and CDR2 FQNNGV. The CDR3 region is CASSRDSYYEQYF. In DNA form, the CDR3 reads TGTGCCAGCAGCCGCGACAGCTACTACGAGCAGTACTTC.

The chain carries TRBV9 and TRBJ2-7; D remains ambiguous. Germline CDR1 SGDLS, CDR2 YYNGEE. The CDR3 is 10 residues long. Trimming removed 6 bases from V and 9 bases from J, with 10 bases in between. The CDR3 DNA reads TGTGCCAGCACCCCCCCTGTGCAGTACTTC. It codes for CASTPPVQYF.

This chain uses TRBV5-1 with TRBJ2-1; 10 bases align to TRBD2. Trimming took 7 bases from V and 3 from J; bases not matched to a gene: 4. Germline values: CDR1 SGHRS, CDR2 YFSETQ. The CDR3 is made up of 14 amino acids. The CDR3 loop reads CASGTSGDYNEQFF. Written as DNA, the CDR3 is TGCGCCAGCGGAACTAGCGGGGACTACAATGAGCAGTTCTTC.

The J gene is TRBJ1-2, the V gene TRBV6-6; 8 bases align to TRBD1. This CDR3 spans 13 amino acids. J lost 6 bases, V lost 6 bases, and 6 bases had no gene match. CDR1 MNHNY and CDR2 SVGAGI come from the germline V gene (reference sequence). The CDR3 DNA reads as TGTGCCAGCAGCCCGGACAGGGCACATGGCTACACCTTC. This gives the protein CASSPDRAHGYTF.

The chain employs TRBV5-1 and TRBJ1-3; a weak D match, TRBD1 (5 bases). Germline CDR1 and CDR2: SGHRS and YFSETQ. V was trimmed by 2 bases and J by 4 bases, leaving 13 bases between them. The CDR3 extends over 15 amino acids. CDR3: CASSLGTNEGNTIYF. Here the CDR3 DNA reads TGCGCCAGCAGCTTAGGGACTAACGAGGGAAACACCATATATTTT.

This sequence joins TRBV11-2 and TRBJ2-3; maybe TRBD1 (6 bases). CDR3 length equals 14 residues. Trimming took 5 bases from V and 2 from J, leaving 11 bases between them. CDR1 SGHAT and CDR2 FQNNGV come from the germline V gene. DNA for the CDR3: TGTGCCAGCAGCCTGGGACATTTCACAGATACGCAGTATTTT. This sequence encodes CASSLGHFTDTQYF. Full variable domain (rest looked up from reference TRBV11-2 and TRBJ2-3): EAGVAQSPRYKIIEKRQSVAFWCNPISGHATLYWYQQILGQGPKLLIQFQNNGVVDDSQLPKDRFSAERLKGVDSTLKIQPAKLEDSAVYLCASSLGHFTDTQYFGPGTRLTVL.

The V gene is TRBV11-2, the J gene TRBJ1-1; perhaps TRBD1 as D (6 bases). The V gene's germline CDR1 is SGHAT and CDR2 FQNNGV. V was clipped by 2 bases and J by 7 bases, with 11 bases between them. The CDR3 spans 13 residues. CDR3 region: CASSLRGSREAFF. The CDR3 region has the DNA TGTGCCAGCAGCTTAAGGGGGTCTCGTGAAGCTTTCTTT.

V usage is TRBV2 and J usage is TRBJ1-5; TRBD1 matches 8 bases. Trimming cost V 6 bases and J 3 bases; bases outside gene matches: 4. The germline gives CDR1 SNHLY, CDR2 FYNNEI. The CDR3 loop spans 14 amino acids. The CDR3 region is CASSSDRVNQPQHF. DNA of the CDR3: TGTGCCAGCAGCTCGGACAGGGTCAATCAGCCCCAGCATTTT.